This TCR beta chain came from a study of Graves' ophthalmopathy and Graves' hyperthyroidism. Turning to this clonotype: Its antigen is currently unknown.

The authors amplified TCR beta CDR3 regions from RNA transcripts. Following a first-round RT-PCR that used HTBI primers, a second-round multiplex PCR was carried out. In TCRdb, the multiplex PCR reads were re-called with MiXCR into one record per CDR3 protein. The sample shows about 700,000 distinct CDR3 sequences, roughly 40% of them seen only once. The CDR3 has 14 amino acids. Trimming removed 7 bases from V and 4 bases from J, with 17 bases in between. Looked up from germline, CDR1 is SQVTM and CDR2 is ANQGSEA. Under 3 months in duration, the ophthalmopathy in affected donors had moderate-to-severe activity, CAS ≥3 and NOSPECS ≥4. Diagnoses were established from clinical symptoms, serum thyroxine, TRAb, thyroid ultrasound and orbital computed tomography. Study-level findings and limits: Blood was where most expanded thyroid clonotypes above 0.001 frequency also turned up. Ophthalmopathy versus stable hyperthyroidism: 13-signature model gave around 90% sensitivity, 75% to 83% specificity.

This sequence originates from an adult man with Graves' ophthalmopathy. The rearrangement links TRBV29-1 to TRBJ1-3, with D perhaps TRBD1 (6 bases). The specimen sequenced was peripheral blood. In DNA, the CDR3 is TGCAGCGCAGCGGGGGGCCCAAGAGGAAACACCATATATTTT. This codes for CSAAGGPRGNTIYF. The full variable domain, completed using reference TRBV29-1 and TRBJ1-3, is SAVISQKPSRDICQRGTSLTIQCQVDSQVTMMFWYRQQPGQSLTLIATANQGSEATYESGFVIDKFPISRPNLTFSTLTVSNMSPEDSSIYLCSAAGGPRGNTIYFGEGSWLTVV.